This T cell receptor (beta chain) was profiled in a study of cytomegalovirus exposure and HLA in healthy donors. Study observations and caveats: Within the data, a cluster of highly shared sequence variants was likely a sequencing artifact. Cytomegalovirus-associated status was assigned to roughly 160 TCR beta chains.

The CDR3 loop spans 15 amino acids. Germline assignment: CDR1 SQVTM and CDR2 ANQGSEA. J gave up 1 base and V 7 bases, and 9 bases lay outside the gene matches. Primers: 60 Vbeta forward and 13 Jbeta reverse. The table came from immunoSEQ multiplex PCR; TCRdb's copy has only in-frame clones and leaves some out. The repertoire holds 110,000 or so clones, over 9.5% seen once, with approximately 15% in the top ten. As regards this clone: Its specificity is not known. Other DNA sequences within the sample encode an identical CDR3.

Healthy bone marrow donors made up the donor group. The source is a man in his forties or fifties in good health and CMV-seropositive. The sample was PBMCs. The J gene is TRBJ2-1, the V gene TRBV29-1; TRBD1 agrees at 8 bases. The CDR3 region is CSGAGGATSYNEQFF. The CDR3 region has the DNA TGCAGCGGGGCAGGGGGCGCAACATCCTACAATGAGCAGTTCTTC.